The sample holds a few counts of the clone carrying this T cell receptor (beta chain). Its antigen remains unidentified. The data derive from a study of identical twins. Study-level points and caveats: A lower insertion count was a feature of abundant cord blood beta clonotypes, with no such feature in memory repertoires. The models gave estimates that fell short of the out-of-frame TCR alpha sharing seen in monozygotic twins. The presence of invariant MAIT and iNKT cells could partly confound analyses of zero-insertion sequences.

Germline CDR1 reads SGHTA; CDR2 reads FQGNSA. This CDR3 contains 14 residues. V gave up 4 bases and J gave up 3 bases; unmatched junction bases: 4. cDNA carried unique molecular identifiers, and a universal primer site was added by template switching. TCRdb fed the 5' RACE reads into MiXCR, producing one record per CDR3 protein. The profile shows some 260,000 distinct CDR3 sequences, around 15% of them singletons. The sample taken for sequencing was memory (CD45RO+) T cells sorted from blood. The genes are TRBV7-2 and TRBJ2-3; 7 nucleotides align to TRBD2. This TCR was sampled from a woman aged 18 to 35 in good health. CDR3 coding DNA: TGTGCCAGCAGCTCCCCGCGGGGGACAGATACGCAGTATTTT. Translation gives CASSSPRGTDTQYF.